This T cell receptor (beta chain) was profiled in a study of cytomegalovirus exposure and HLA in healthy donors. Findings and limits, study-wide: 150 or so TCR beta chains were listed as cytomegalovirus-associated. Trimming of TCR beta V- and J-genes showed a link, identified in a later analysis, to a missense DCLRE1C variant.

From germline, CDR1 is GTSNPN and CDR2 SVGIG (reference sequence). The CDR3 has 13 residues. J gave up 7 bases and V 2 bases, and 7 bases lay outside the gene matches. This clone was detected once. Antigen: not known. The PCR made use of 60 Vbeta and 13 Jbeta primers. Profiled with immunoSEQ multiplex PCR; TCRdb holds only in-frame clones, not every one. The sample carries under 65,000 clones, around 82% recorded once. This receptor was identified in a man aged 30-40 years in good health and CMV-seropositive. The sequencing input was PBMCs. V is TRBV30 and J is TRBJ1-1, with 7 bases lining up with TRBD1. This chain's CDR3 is CAWSKTGADEAFF. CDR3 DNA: TGTGCCTGGAGTAAAACAGGGGCGGATGAAGCTTTCTTT.